This entry lists 4 T cell receptor beta chains sequenced from one sample in a study of CD8 T cells in Susac syndrome. A quantity of about 0.45 to 1 ug RNA underwent reverse transcription using random hexamers. Via MiXCR, TCRdb re-called the immunoSEQ multiplex PCR reads, giving one row per CDR3 protein. The sample records 190,000 or so distinct CDR3 sequences, around 95% being singletons. Material for sequencing was CD4+ T cells from PBMCs. All receptors come from a human donor with multiple sclerosis.

This clonotype has only one observation. The chain has TRBV6-6 and TRBJ2-2, with 9 bases lining up with TRBD1. The germline CDR1 and CDR2 sequences are MNHNY and SVGAGI (reference sequence). The CDR3 length is 16 residues. The J segment lost 5 bases and the V segment lost 10 bases, leaving 14 bases of the junction unmatched. The CDR3 DNA is TGTGCCACCTCGGGAGTAGGGACAGGGTCGACCGGGGAGCTGTTTTTT. Protein: CATSGVGTGSTGELFF.

This clonotype came up once. The chain links TRBV7-9 to TRBJ2-2; perhaps TRBD1 as D (6 bases). This CDR3 is 15 amino acids long. Trimming cost V 1 base and J 5 bases, with 11 bases left between them. Germline CDR1 SEHNR, CDR2 FQNEAQ (reference sequence). The CDR3 sequence: CASSLVSQGTGELFF. In nucleotides, the CDR3 is TGTGCCAGCAGCTTAGTGTCGCAGGGGACCGGGGAGCTGTTTTTT.

The count of this clonotype is one. V gene TRBV29-1 combines with J gene TRBJ2-5, with 8 bases fitting TRBD1. Trimming cost V 7 bases and J 1 base; bases outside gene matches: 8. This CDR3 is 14 amino acids long. CDR1 SQVTM and CDR2 ANQGSEA come from the germline V gene. CDR3 nucleotides: TGCAGCGGGGGGACAGGCGCCCTCCAAGAGACCCAGTACTTC. This encodes CSGGTGALQETQYF.

The chain uses TRBV5-1 and TRBJ2-7; 13 bases fit TRBD2. V shed 4 bases, J shed 0 bases, and the junction held 7 bases outside the gene matches. CDR1 and CDR2 (germline): SGHRS, YFSETQ. The CDR3 loop spans 17 amino acids. Written as DNA, the CDR3 is TGCGCCAGCAGCGCGACTAGCGGGGGGACCAACTCCTACGAGCAGTACTTC. It is translated as CASSATSGGTNSYEQYF. The full variable domain, completed using reference TRBV5-1 and TRBJ2-7, is KAGVTQTPRYLIKTRGQQVTLSCSPISGHRSVSWYQQTPGQGLQFLFEYFSETQRNKGNFPGRFSGRQFSNSRSEMNVSTLELGDSALYLCASSATSGGTNSYEQYFGPGTRLTVT.